This record looks at one T cell receptor (beta chain) sequence and its context. Generated by immunoSEQ multiplex PCR, the TCRdb table keeps only in-frame clones and is missing some. This table holds 50,000 to 60,000 clones, roughly 86% found once. This entry belongs to a study of blood T cell repertoires in COVID-19. Study details: Samples came from the United States, Italy and Spain, spanning acute and convalescent COVID-19.

There are 13 residues in the CDR3. The V end was cut by 3 bases, the J end by 3 bases, with 10 bases between. Per germline, CDR1 SGHRS and CDR2 YFSETQ. The specimen was peripheral blood. The gene calls are TRBV5-1 and TRBJ2-7; TRBD2 is a possible D gene (6 bases). This TCR derives from a man in his fifties or sixties with active COVID-19. CDR3 residues: CASSWTGDYEQYF. As DNA, the CDR3 is TGCGCCAGCAGCTGGACGGGGGACTACGAGCAGTACTTC.